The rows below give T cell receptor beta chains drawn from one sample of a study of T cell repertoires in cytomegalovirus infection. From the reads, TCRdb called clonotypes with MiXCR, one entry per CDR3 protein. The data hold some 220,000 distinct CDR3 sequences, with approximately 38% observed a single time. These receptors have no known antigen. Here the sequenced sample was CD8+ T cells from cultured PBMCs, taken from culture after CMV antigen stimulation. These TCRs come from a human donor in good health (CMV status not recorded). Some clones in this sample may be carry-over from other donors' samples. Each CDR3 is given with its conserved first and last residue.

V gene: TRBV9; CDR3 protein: CASSVATGELFF
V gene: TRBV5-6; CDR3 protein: CASSVVQGNQPQHF
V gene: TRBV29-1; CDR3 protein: CSVVGRALLAGVAKNIQYF
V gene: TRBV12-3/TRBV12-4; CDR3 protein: CASSFGPTTYEQYF
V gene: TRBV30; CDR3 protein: CAWNRQETQYF
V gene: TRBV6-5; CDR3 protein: CASTLGQGPPQETQYF
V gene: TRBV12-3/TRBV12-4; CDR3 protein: CASSPSGESSYEQYF
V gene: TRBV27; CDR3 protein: CASSKSGAGGPIEQYF
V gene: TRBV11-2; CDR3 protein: CASSLEGGGSYEQYF
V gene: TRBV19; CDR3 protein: CASSIEHTNTEAFF
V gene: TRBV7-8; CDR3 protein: CASSLGQPNQPQHF
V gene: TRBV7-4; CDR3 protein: CASSLSAAGENEQFF
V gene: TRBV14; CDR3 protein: CASSHNPYEGLIDEQFF
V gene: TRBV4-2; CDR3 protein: CASSQDRRQANTGEVFF
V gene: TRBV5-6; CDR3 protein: CASSYRDRHSGANVLTF
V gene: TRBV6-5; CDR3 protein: CASTPFKSKNIQYF
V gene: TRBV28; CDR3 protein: CASSFGWRSTDTQYF
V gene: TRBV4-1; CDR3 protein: CASSQDQDAHEAQYF
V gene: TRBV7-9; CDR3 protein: CASSGQAEEPKDTQYF
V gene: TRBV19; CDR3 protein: CASMKGWGVYEQFF
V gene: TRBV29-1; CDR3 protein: CSVEDDGTLSYGYTF
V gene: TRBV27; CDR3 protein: CASSLSVVTDTQYF
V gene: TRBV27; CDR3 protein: CASSVRWAPGNTIYF
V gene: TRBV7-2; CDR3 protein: CASSLRSHTGELFF
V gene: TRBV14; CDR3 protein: CASRQGSSGGRETQYF
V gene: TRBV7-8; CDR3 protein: CASSLYSDTQYF
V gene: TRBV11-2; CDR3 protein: CASSATSGRSYNEQFF
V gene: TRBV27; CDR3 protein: CASSLARGGETQYF
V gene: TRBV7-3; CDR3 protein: CASSSLGTGELFF
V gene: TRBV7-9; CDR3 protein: CASSLTSGGVLNEQFF
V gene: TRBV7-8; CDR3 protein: CASSPGQENYGYTF
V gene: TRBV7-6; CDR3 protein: CASSSTGGRSPLHF
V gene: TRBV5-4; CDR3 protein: CASSSGENTGELFF
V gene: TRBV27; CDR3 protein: CASSPTGTGELFF
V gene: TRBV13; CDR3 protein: CASSVNGLNEQYF
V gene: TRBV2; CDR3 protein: CASTPGLVFGELFF
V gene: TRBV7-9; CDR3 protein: CASSLASVAPNYEQYF
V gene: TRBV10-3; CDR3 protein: CATATGVGETQYF
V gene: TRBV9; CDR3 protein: CASSHRLAGGSGWETQYF
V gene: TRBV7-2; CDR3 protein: CASSLEGTFYGYTF
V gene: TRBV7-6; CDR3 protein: CASSLDLTSGNQAYEQYF
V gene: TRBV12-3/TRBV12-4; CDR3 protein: CASSLHVRALADTQYF
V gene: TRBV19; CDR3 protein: CASSSPRVPNTEAFF
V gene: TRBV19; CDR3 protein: CASSSGTSGTGTDTQYF